These 10 T cell receptor beta chains were sequenced from one sample in a study of cytomegalovirus exposure and HLA in healthy donors listed by TCRdb under 2017. The protocol used for the library was the immunoSEQ multiplex PCR assay. TCRdb took over this immuneACCESS table, retaining in-frame rearrangements with V and J assigned. Such tables are incomplete; in checked studies, under half of the missing clones stem from an unresolved V gene, and the remainder is unexplained. The sample table holds 150,000 or so clones, of which roughly 89% were seen once. The top ten hold about 10% of the sample. The specimen was PBMCs. The receptors shown here come from a woman under 30 in good health and CMV-seropositive.

This chain uses TRBV21-1 with TRBJ1-3. TRBV21-1 is tagged as a pseudogene. This CDR3 region has 13 residues. The CDR3 DNA is TGTGCCAGTTTAGATAACTCTGGAAACACCATATATTTT. As protein: CASLDNSGNTIYF.

This chain links TRBV29-1 with TRBJ2-3; TRBD2 matches 7 bases. The CDR3 is 13 amino acids. Trimming cost V 5 bases and J 2 bases; bases outside gene matches: 4. CDR1 and CDR2 from the germline V gene are SQVTM and ANQGSEA. CDR3 DNA: TGCAGCGTTCGGGGGAGGGTCACAGATACGCAGTATTTT. Translated: CSVRGRVTDTQYF.

The chain links TRBV5-6 to TRBJ2-3, with 7 bases matching TRBD2. The CDR3 has 14 residues. From germline, CDR1 is SGHDT and CDR2 YYEEEE. With V trimmed by 3 bases and J by 3 bases, 4 bases remained unmatched. The CDR3 here is CASSSGTNTDTQYF. CDR3 DNA sequence: TGTGCCAGCAGCTCCGGGACTAATACAGATACGCAGTATTTT.

The chain is built from TRBV11-2 and TRBJ2-7; D remains ambiguous. The CDR3 covers 12 residues. In germline, CDR1 is SGHAT, CDR2 FQNNGV. Trimming removed 1 base at V and 5 bases at J, with 6 bases between. The CDR3 here is CASSLVSDEQYF. Here the CDR3 DNA reads TGTGCCAGCAGCTTAGTCAGTGACGAGCAGTACTTC. Using reference TRBV11-2 and TRBJ2-7 for the parts outside the CDR3, the full variable domain is EAGVAQSPRYKIIEKRQSVAFWCNPISGHATLYWYQQILGQGPKLLIQFQNNGVVDDSQLPKDRFSAERLKGVDSTLKIQPAKLEDSAVYLCASSLVSDEQYFGPGTRLTVT.

The chain uses TRBV7-2 and TRBJ2-1; 7 nucleotides agree with TRBD2. CDR1 is SGHTA, CDR2 FQGNSA, per germline. This CDR3 has 14 residues. The V and J ends lost 1 base and 9 bases, in that order; junction bases with no gene match: 6. The CDR3 region has the DNA TGTGCCAGCAGCTTAGGAATAGGGGAGGGTGAGCAGTTCTTC. Its translation is CASSLGIGEGEQFF.

This clone was observed a single time. The chain is built from TRBV29-1 and TRBJ2-3; 10 bases fit TRBD2. CDR3 size: 14 residues. In germline, CDR1 is SQVTM, CDR2 ANQGSEA. The J segment lost 3 bases and the V segment lost 4 bases, leaving 4 bases of the junction unmatched. The CDR3 nucleotides read TGCAGCGTTGGACTAGCGGGTCAGACAGATACGCAGTATTTT. Translating it yields CSVGLAGQTDTQYF.

This clone showed up just a few times. CDR3 in amino acids: CASQTASYGYTF. CDR3 nucleotides: TGTGCCAGCCAAACAGCCTCCTATGGCTACACCTTC. The chain joins TRBV6-1 to TRBJ1-2; D is unresolved. In germline, CDR1 is MNHNS, CDR2 SASEGT. Trimming stripped 8 bases from V and 4 bases from J, with 11 bases between. This CDR3 contains 12 residues.

The chain has TRBV9 and TRBJ2-5; D is perhaps TRBD2 (6 bases). The CDR3 runs to 14 residues. Trimming removed 0 bases from V and 5 bases from J, with 11 bases in between. Germline loops: CDR1 SGDLS, CDR2 YYNGEE. Written as DNA, the CDR3 is TGTGCCAGCAGCGTAGGGGTTGCGGGGGAGACCCAGTACTTC. Translation gives CASSVGVAGETQYF.

The V call is TRBV19, the J call TRBJ1-2, with D possibly TRBD1 on 6 matching bases. Germline V gene sequence: CDR1 LNHDA, CDR2 SQIVND (reference sequence). V was trimmed by 7 bases and J by 4 bases, leaving 16 bases between them. The CDR3 spans 14 residues. CDR3 nucleotide sequence: TGTGCCAGTATAGGGGGAGGGGTTACCTATGGCTACACCTTC. Translated, it gives CASIGGGVTYGYTF. The whole variable domain, remainder taken from reference TRBV19 and TRBJ1-2, is DGGITQSPKYLFRKEGQNVTLSCEQNLNHDAMYWYRQDPGQGLRLIYYSQIVNDFQKGDIAEGYSVSREKKESFPLTVTSAQKNPTAFYLCASIGGGVTYGYTFGSGTRLTVV.

This clone has a handful of counts. V usage is TRBV5-4 and J usage is TRBJ1-1, with TRBD1 as a possible D gene (5 bases). Germline assignment: CDR1 SGHNT and CDR2 YYREEE (reference sequence). The V and J ends lost 3 bases and 9 bases respectively, with 21 bases between them. The CDR3 loop spans 15 amino acids. For the CDR3, the DNA is TGTGCCAGCAGCTGGGCTACAGGAACCCCCGTTAAAGCTTTCTTT. The encoded protein is CASSWATGTPVKAFF. Based on the CDR3 plus reference TRBV5-4 and TRBJ1-1, the full variable domain is ETGVTQSPTHLIKTRGQQVTLRCSSQSGHNTVSWYQQALGQGPQFIFQYYREEENGRGNFPPRFSGLQFPNYSSELNVNALELDDSALYLCASSWATGTPVKAFFGQGTRLTVV.